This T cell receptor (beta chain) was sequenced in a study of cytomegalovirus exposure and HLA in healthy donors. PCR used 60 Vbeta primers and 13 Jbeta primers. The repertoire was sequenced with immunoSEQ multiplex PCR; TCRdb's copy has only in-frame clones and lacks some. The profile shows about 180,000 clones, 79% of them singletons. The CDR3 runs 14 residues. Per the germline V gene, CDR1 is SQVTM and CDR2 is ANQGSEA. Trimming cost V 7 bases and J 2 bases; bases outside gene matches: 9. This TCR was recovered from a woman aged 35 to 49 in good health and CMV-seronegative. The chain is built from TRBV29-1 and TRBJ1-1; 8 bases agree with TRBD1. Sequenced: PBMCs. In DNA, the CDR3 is TGCAGCGCTGCAGGGGGCGGCGCTAACACTGAAGCTTTCTTT. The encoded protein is CSAAGGGANTEAFF.